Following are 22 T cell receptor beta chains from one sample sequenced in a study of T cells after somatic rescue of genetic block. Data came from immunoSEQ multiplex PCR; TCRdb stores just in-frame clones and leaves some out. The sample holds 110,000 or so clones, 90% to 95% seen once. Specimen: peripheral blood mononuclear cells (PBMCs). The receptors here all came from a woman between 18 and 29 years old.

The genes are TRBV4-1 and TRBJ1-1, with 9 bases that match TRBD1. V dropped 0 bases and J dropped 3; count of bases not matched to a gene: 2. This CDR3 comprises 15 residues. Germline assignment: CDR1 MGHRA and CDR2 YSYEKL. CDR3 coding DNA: TGCGCCAGCAGCCAAGAGCGGACAGGGGACACTGAAGCTTTCTTT. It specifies CASSQERTGDTEAFF.

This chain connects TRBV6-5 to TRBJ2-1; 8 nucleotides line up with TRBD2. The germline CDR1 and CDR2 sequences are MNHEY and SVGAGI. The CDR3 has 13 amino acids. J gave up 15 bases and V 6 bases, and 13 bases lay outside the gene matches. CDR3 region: CASRTGGAPSRFF. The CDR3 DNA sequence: TGTGCCAGCAGGACGGGGGGGGCCCCCAGTCGGTTCTTC.

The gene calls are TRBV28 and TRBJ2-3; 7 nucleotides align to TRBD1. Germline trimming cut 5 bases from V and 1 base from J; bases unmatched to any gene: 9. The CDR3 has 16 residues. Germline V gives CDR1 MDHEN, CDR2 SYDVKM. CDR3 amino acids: CASSAITGTGTDTQYF. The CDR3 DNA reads TGTGCCAGCAGTGCAATTACCGGGACAGGCACAGATACGCAGTATTTT.

CDR3 bases: TGCAGCGTTGAGGCGAACAGTTTGTCCTACGAGCAGTACTTC. Translation: CSVEANSLSYEQYF. The J gene is TRBJ2-7, the V gene TRBV29-1; D is unresolved. V dropped 3 bases and J dropped 1 base, with 13 bases sitting between them. The CDR3 contains 14 residues. Germline V gene sequence: CDR1 SQVTM, CDR2 ANQGSEA.

CDR3 sequence reads: CATQSRTGIYNEQFF. The CDR3 nucleotides read TGTGCCACCCAGTCTAGGACAGGGATCTACAATGAGCAGTTCTTC. The chain combines TRBV11-3 with TRBJ2-1; 8 nucleotides align to TRBD1. CDR1 SGHNT and CDR2 YENEEA come from the germline V gene. The CDR3 has 15 residues. Unmatched junction bases numbered 11, after V lost 10 bases and J lost 3 bases.

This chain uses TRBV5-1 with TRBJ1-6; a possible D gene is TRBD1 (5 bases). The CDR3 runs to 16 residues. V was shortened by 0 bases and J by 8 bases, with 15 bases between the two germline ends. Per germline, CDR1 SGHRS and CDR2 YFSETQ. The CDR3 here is CASSLAPQGSDSPLHF. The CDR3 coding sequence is TGCGCCAGCAGCTTGGCCCCCCAGGGATCTGATTCACCCCTCCACTTT.

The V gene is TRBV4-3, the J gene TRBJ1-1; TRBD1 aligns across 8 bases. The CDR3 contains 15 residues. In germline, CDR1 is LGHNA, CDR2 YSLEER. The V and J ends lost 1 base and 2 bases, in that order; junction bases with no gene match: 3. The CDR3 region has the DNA TGCGCCAGCAGCCAAGCCGGACAGGGTAACACTGAAGCTTTCTTT. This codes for CASSQAGQGNTEAFF.

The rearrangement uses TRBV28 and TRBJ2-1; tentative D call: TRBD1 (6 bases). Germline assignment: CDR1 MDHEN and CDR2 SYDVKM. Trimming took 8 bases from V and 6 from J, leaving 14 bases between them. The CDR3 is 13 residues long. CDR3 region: CASARDILNEQFF. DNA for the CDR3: TGTGCCAGCGCCCGGGACATACTCAATGAGCAGTTCTTC.

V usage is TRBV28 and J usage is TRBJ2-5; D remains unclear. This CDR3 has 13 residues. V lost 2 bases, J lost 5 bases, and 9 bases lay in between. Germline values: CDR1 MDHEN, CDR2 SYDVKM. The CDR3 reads CASSLAKLETQYF. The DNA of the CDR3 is TGTGCCAGCAGTTTAGCAAAGCTGGAGACCCAGTACTTC.

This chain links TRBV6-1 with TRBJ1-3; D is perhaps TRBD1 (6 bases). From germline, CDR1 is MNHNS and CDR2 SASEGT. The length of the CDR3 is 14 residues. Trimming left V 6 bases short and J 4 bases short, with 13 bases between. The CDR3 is CASSIQGSGNTIYF. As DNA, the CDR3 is TGTGCCAGCAGCATACAGGGCTCGGGAAACACCATATATTTT.

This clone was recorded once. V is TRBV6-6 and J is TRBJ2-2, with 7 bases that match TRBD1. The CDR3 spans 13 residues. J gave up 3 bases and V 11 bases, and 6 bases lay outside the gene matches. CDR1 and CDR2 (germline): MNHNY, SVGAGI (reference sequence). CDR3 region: CAGQAPYTGELFF. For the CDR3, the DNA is TGTGCCGGACAGGCGCCCTACACCGGGGAGCTGTTTTTT.

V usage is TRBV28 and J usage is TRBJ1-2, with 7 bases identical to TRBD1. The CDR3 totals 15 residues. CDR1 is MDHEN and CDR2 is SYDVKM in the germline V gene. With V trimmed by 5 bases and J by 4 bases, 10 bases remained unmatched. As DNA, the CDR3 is TGTGCCAGCAGTACAGGGGTTCTAACCTCCTATGGCTACACCTTC. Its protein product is CASSTGVLTSYGYTF.

The CDR3 loop is CASSLDSTDASGNTIYF. In nucleotides, the CDR3 is TGTGCCAGCAGCTTAGATTCAACGGATGCCTCTGGAAACACCATATATTTT. The genes are TRBV11-3 and TRBJ1-3; D call uncertain. The V gene lost 0 bases and the J gene lost 0 bases, with 12 bases spanning the gap. This CDR3 has 17 amino acids. Germline CDR1 SGHNT, CDR2 YENEEA.

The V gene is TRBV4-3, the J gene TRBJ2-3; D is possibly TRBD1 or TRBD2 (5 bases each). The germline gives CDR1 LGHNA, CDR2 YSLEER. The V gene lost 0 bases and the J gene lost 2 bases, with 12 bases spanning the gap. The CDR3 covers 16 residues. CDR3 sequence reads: CASSQDELGDTDTQYF. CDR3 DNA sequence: TGCGCCAGCAGCCAAGATGAGCTGGGGGACACAGATACGCAGTATTTT.

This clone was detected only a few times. CDR3 nucleotides: TGTGCCAGCAGTGAGGTAGATCAGCCCCAGCATTTT. This translates into CASSEVDQPQHF. This rearrangement joins TRBV2 to TRBJ1-5; D gene unclear. Germline V gene data show CDR1 as SNHLY and CDR2 as FYNNEI. CDR3 length: 12 residues. Trimming removed 3 bases from V and 5 bases from J, with 5 bases in between.

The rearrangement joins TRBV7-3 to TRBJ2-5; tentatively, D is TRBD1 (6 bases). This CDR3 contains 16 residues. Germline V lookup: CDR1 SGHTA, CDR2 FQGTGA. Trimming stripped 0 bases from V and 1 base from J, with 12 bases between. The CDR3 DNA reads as TGTGCCAGCAGCTTAACGGAGAGGGGGATCCAAGAGACCCAGTACTTC. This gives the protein CASSLTERGIQETQYF.

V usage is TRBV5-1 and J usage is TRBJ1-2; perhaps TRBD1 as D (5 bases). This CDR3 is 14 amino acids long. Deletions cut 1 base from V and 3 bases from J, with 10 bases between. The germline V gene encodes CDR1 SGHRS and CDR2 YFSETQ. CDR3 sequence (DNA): TGCGCCAGCAGCTTGACCGGGACGGACTATGGCTACACCTTC. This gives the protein CASSLTGTDYGYTF.

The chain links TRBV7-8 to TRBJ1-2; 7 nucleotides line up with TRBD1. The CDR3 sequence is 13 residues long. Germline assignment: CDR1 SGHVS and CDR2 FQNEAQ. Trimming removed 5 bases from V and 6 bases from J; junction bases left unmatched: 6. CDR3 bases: TGTGCCAGCAGCCAAGACAGGGAGGATGGCTACACCTTC. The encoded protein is CASSQDREDGYTF.

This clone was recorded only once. As DNA, the CDR3 is TGTGCCAGCAGCGTAGCCTTGGACAGGGAAGGGACTGAAGCTTTCTTT. This gives the protein CASSVALDREGTEAFF. V and J are TRBV9 and TRBJ1-1; 8 bases agree with TRBD1. The ends lost 0 bases at V and 5 bases at J; junction bases unmatched: 9. The CDR3 spans 16 residues. The germline gives CDR1 SGDLS, CDR2 YYNGEE.

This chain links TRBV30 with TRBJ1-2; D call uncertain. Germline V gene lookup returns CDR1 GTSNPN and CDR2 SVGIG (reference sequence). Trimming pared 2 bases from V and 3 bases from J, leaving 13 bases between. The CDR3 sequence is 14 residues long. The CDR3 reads CAWSLLRADYGYTF. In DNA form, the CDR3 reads TGTGCCTGGAGTCTCCTTCGCGCAGACTATGGCTACACCTTC.

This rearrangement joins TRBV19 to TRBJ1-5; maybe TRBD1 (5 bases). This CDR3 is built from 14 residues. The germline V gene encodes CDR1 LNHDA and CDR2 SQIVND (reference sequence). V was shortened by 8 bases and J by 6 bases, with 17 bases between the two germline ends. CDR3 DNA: TGTGCCAGTCGGGGACCGGCTTTCTCTCAGCCCCAGCATTTT. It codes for CASRGPAFSQPQHF. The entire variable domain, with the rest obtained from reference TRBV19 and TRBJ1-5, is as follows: DGGITQSPKYLFRKEGQNVTLSCEQNLNHDAMYWYRQDPGQGLRLIYYSQIVNDFQKGDIAEGYSVSREKKESFPLTVTSAQKNPTAFYLCASRGPAFSQPQHFGDGTRLSIL.

CDR3 sequence reads: CASSQGQGFGGYTF. DNA for the CDR3: TGTGCCAGCAGCCAAGGGCAGGGCTTTGGTGGCTACACCTTC. This chain links TRBV14 with TRBJ1-2, with D perhaps matching TRBD1 (5 bases). This CDR3 has 14 residues. With 1 base removed from V and 7 bases from J, the gap between germline ends came to 13 bases. Germline CDR1 SGHDN, CDR2 FVKESK.